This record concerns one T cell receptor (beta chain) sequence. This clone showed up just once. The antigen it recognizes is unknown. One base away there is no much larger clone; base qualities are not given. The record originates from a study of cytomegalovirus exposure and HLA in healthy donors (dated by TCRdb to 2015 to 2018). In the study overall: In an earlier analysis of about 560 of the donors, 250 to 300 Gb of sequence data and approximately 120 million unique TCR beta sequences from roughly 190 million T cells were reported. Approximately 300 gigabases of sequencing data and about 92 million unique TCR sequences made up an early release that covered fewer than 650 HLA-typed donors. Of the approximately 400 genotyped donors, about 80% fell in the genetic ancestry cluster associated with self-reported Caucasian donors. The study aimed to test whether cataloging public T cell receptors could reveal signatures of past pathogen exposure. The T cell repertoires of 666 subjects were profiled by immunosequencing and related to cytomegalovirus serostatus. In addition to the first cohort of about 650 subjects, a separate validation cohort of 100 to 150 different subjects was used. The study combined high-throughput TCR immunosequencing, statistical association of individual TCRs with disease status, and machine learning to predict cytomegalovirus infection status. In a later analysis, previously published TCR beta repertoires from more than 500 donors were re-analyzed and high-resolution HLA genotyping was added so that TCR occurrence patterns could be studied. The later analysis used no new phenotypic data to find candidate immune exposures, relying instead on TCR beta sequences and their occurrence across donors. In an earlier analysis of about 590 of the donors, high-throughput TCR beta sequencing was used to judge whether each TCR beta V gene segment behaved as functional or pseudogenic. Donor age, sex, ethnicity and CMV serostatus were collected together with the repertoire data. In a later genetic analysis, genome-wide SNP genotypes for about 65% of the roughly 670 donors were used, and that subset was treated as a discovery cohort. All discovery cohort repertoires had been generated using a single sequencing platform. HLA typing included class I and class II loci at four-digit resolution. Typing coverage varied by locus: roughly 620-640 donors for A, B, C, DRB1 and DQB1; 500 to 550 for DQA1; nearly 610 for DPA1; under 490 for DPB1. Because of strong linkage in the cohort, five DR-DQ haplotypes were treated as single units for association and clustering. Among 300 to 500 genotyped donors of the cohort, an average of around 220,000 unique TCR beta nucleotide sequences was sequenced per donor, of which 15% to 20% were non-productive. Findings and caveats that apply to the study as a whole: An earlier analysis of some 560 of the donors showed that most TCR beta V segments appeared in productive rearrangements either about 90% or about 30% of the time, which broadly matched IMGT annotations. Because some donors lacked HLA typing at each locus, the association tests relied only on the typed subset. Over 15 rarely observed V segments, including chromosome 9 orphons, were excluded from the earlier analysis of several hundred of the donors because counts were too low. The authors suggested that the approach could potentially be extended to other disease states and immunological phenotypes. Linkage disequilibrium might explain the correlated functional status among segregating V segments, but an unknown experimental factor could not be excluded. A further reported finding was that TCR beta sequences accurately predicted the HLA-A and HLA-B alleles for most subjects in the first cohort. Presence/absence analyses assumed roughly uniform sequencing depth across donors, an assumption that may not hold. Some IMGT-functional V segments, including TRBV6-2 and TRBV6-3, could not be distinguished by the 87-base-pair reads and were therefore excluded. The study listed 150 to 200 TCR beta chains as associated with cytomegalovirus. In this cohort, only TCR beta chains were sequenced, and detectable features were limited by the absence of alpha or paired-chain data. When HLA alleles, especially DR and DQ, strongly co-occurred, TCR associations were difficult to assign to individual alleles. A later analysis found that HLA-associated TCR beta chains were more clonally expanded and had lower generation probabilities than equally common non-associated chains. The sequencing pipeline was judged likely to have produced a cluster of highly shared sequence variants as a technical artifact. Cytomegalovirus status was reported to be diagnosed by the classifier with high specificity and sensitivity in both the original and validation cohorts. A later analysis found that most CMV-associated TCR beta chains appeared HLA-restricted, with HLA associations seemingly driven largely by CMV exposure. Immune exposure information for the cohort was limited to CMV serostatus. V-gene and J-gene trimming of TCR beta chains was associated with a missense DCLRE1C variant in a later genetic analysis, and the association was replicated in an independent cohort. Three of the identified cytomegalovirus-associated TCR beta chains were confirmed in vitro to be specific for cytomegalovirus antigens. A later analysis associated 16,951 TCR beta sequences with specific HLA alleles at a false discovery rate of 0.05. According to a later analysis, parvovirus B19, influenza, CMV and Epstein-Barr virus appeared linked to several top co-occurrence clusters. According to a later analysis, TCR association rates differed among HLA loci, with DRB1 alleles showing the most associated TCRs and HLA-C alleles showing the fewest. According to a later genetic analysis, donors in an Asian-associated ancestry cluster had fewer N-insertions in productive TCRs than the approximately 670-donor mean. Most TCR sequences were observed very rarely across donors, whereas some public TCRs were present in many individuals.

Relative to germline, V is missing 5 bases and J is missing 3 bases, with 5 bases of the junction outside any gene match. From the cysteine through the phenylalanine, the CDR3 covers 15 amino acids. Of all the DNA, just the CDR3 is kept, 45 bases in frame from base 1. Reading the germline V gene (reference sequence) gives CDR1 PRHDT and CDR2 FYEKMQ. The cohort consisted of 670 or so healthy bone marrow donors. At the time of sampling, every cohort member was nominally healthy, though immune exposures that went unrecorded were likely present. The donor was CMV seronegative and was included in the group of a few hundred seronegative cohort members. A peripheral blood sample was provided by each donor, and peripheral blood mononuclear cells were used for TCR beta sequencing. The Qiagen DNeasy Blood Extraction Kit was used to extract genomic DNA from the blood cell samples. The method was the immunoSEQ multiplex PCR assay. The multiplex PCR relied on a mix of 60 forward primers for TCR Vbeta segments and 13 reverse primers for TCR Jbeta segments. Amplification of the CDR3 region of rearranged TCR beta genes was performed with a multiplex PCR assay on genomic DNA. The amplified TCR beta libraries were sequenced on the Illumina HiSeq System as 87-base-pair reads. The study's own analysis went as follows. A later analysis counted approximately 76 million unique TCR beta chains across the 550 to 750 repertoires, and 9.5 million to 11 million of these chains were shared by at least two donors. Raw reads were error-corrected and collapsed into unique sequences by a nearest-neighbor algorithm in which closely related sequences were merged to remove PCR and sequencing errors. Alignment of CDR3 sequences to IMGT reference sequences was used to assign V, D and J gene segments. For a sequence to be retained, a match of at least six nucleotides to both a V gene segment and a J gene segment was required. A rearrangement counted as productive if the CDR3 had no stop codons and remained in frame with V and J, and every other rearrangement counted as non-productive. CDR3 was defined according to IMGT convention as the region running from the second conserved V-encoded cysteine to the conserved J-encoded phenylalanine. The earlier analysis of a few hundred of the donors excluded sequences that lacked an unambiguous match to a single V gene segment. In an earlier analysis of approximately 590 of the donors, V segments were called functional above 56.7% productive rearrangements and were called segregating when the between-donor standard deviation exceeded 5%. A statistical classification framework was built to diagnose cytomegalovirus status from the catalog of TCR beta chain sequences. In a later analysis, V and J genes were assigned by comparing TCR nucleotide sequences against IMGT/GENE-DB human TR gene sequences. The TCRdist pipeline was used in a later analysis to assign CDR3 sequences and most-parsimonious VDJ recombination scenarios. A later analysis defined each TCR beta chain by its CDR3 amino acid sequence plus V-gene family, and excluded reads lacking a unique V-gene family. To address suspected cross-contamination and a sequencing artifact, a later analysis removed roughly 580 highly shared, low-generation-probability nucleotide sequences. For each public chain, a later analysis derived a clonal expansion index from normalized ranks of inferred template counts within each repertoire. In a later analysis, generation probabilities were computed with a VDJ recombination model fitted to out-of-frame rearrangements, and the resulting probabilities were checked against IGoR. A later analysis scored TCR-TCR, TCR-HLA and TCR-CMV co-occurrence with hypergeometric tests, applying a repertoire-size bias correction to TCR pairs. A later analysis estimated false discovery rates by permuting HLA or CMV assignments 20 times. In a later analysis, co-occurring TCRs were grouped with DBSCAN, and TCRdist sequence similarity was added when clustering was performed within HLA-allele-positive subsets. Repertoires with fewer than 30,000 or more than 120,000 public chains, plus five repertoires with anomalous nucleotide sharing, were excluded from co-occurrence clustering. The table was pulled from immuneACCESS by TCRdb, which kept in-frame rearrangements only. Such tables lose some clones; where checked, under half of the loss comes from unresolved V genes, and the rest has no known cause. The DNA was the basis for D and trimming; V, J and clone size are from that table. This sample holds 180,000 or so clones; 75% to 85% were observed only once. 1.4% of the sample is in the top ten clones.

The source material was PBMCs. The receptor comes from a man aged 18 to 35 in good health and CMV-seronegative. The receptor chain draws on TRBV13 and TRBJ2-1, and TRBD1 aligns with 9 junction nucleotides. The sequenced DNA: TGTGCCAGCAGCCGTTCGGGACAGGGCTACAATGAGCAGTTCTTC. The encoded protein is CASSRSGQGYNEQFF.